This T cell receptor (beta chain) emerged from a study of blood T cell repertoires in COVID-19. At the level of the study: COVID-19 samples from acute and convalescent phases originated in the United States, Italy and Spain. PBMCs, B-cell-depleted T cells, or T cells were the source of the cDNA or gDNA that made up the material.

Using immunoSEQ multiplex PCR, the repertoire was profiled, and TCRdb retains in-frame clones only, with some absent. This sample has around 300,000 clones; 87% occur once, and the top ten carry approximately 2%. The clonotype was recovered from a man between 18 and 35 years old with active or convalescent COVID-19. Sequenced input: peripheral blood.

The CDR3: CASSLGGPLNTEAFF. Here the CDR3 DNA reads TGTGCCAGCAGCTTAGGGGGGCCTCTGAACACTGAAGCTTTCTTT. V usage is TRBV11-3 and J usage is TRBJ1-1; possible D gene TRBD1, 6 bases. This CDR3 spans 15 amino acids. With 1 base removed from V and 0 bases from J, the gap between germline ends came to 9 bases. In germline, CDR1 is SGHNT, CDR2 YENEEA.